The T cell receptor (beta chain) described here comes from a study of shared clonotypes between healthy human individuals. V dropped 1 base and J dropped 4; count of bases not matched to a gene: 2. Per the germline V gene, CDR1 is LNHDA and CDR2 is SQIVND (reference sequence). The CDR3 is made up of 15 amino acids. Deep-level settings were used for running the assay. The protocol was immunoSEQ multiplex PCR, while the TCRdb copy is restricted to in-frame clones and leaves out a portion. Of some 2 million clones detected, roughly 94% appear once; the ten largest clones hold about 0.13%. The chain has TRBV19 and TRBJ1-1; 11 bases align to TRBD1. Sequencing was done on a sample of naive CD4+ T cells sorted from blood. The subset denotes: CD45RA+ positively selected. This sequence originates from a man younger than 35 in good health. The CDR3 loop is CASSIGDRGATEAFF. Written as DNA, the CDR3 is TGTGCCAGTAGTATAGGGGACAGGGGGGCCACTGAAGCTTTCTTT.